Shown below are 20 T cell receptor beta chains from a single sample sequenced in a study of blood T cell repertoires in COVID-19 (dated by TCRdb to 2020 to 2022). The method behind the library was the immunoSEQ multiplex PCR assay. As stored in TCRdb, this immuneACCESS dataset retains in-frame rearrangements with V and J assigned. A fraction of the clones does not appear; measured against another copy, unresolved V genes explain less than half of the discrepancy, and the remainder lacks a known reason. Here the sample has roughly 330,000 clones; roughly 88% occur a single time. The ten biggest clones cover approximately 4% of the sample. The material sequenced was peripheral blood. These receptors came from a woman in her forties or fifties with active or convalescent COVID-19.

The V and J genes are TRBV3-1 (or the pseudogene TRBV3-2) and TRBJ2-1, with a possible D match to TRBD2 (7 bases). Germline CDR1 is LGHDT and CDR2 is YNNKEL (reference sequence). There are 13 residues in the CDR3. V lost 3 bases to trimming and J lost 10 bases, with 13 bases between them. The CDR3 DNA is TGTGCCAGCAGCCAGGACAGACTAGCAGAGCAGTTCTTC. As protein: CASSQDRLAEQFF.

The CDR3 DNA follows: TGCGCCAGCAGCTACCTTAGCGGGGGGGCTGGCGAGCAGTTCTTC. As protein: CASSYLSGGAGEQFF. The V and J genes are TRBV5-1 and TRBJ2-1; 11 nucleotides agree with TRBD2. Germline V lookup: CDR1 SGHRS, CDR2 YFSETQ. V was pared by 3 bases and J by 10 bases, with 9 bases of the junction left unmatched. This CDR3 contains 15 residues.

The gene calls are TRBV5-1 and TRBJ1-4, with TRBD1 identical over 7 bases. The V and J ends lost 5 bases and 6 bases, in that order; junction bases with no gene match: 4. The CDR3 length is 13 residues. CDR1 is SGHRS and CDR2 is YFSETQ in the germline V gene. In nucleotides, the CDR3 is TGCGCCAGCAGTGGAGGGGGCTATGAAAAACTGTTTTTT. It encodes CASSGGGYEKLFF.

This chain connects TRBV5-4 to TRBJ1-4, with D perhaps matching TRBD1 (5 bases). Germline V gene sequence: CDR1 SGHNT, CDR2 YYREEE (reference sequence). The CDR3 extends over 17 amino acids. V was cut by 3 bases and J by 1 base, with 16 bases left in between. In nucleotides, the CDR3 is TGTGCCAGCAGCTCTGGGGGGGTATCAGGAACTAATGAAAAACTGTTTTTT. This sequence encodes CASSSGGVSGTNEKLFF.

The CDR3 spells CSVAEGVGTDTQYF. The DNA for the CDR3 is TGCAGCGTTGCCGAAGGGGTAGGCACAGATACGCAGTATTTT. This chain uses TRBV29-1 with TRBJ2-3; tentatively, D is TRBD1 (5 bases). The CDR3 totals 14 residues. V lost 4 bases to trimming and J lost 1 base, with 12 bases between them. CDR1 is SQVTM, CDR2 ANQGSEA, per germline.

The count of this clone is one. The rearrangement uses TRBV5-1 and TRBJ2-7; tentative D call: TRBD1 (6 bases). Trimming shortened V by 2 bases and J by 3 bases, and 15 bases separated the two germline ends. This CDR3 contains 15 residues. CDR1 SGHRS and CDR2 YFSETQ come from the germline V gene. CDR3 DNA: TGCGCCAGCAGCTTATCCCTAGGACAGATCTACGAGCAGTACTTC. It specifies CASSLSLGQIYEQYF.

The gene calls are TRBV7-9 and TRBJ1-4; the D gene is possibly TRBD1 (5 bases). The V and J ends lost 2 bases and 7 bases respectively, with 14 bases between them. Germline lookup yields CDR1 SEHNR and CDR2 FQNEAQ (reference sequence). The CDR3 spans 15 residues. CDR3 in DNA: TGTGCCAGCAGCTTAATTTCAGGGATGGGTGAAAAACTGTTTTTT. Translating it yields CASSLISGMGEKLFF.

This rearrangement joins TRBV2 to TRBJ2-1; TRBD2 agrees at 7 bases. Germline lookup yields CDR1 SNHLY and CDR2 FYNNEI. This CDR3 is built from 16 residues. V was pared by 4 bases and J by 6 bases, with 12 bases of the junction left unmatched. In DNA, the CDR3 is TGTGCCAGCAGTGCTGGTAGGGGTTGGGGGGGCAATGAGCAGTTCTTC. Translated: CASSAGRGWGGNEQFF.

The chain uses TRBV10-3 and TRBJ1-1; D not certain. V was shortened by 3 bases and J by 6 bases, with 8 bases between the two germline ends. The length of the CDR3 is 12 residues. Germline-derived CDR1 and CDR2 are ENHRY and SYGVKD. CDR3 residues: CAISDGRAEAFF. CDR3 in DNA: TGTGCCATCAGTGACGGGAGGGCTGAAGCTTTCTTT.

CDR3 region: CAWKGQGMNTEAFF. The CDR3 DNA is TGTGCCTGGAAGGGGCAGGGGATGAACACTGAAGCTTTCTTT. The rearrangement uses TRBV30 and TRBJ1-1, with a weak D call TRBD1 (6 bases). Germline V gene lookup returns CDR1 GTSNPN and CDR2 SVGIG (reference sequence). The CDR3 extends over 14 amino acids. With 4 bases removed from V and 0 bases from J, the gap between germline ends came to 12 bases.

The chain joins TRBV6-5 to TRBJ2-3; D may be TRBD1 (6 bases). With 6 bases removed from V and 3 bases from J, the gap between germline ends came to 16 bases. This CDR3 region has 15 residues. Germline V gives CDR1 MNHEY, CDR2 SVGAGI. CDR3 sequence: CASSPTGARTDTQYF. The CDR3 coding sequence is TGTGCCAGCAGCCCGACAGGTGCCCGAACAGATACGCAGTATTTT.

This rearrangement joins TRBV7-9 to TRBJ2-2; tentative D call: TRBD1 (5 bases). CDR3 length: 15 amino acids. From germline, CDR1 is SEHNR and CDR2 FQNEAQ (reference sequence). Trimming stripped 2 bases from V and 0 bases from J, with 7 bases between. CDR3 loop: CASSLQGSNTGELFF. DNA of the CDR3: TGTGCCAGCAGCTTACAGGGTTCGAACACCGGGGAGCTGTTTTTT.

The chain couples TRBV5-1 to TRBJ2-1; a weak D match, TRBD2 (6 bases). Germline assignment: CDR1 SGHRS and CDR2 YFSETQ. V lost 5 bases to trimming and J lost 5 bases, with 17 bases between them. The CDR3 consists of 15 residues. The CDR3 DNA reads TGCGCCAGCAGTGTGGAGGGGACTCCTAACAATGAGCAGTTCTTC. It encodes CASSVEGTPNNEQFF. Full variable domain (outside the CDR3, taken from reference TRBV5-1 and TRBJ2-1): KAGVTQTPRYLIKTRGQQVTLSCSPISGHRSVSWYQQTPGQGLQFLFEYFSETQRNKGNFPGRFSGRQFSNSRSEMNVSTLELGDSALYLCASSVEGTPNNEQFFGPGTRLTVL.

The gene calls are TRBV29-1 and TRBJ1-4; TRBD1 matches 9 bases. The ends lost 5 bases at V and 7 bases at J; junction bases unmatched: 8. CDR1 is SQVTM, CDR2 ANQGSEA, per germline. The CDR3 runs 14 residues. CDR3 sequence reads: CSVTRQGGLEKLFF. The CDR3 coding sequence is TGCAGCGTTACTCGACAGGGGGGACTTGAAAAACTGTTTTTT.

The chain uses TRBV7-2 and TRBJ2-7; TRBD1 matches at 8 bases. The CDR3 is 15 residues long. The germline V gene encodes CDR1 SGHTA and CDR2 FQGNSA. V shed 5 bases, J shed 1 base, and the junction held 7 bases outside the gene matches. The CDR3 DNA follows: TGTGCCAGCAGCCCCACAGGGGGTGGGTCCTACGAGCAGTACTTC. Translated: CASSPTGGGSYEQYF.

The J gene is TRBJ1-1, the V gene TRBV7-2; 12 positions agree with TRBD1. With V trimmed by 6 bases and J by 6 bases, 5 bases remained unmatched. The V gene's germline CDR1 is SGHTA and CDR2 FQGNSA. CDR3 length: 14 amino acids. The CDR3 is CASSYGTGGPEAFF. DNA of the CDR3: TGTGCCAGCAGTTATGGGACAGGGGGCCCTGAAGCTTTCTTT.

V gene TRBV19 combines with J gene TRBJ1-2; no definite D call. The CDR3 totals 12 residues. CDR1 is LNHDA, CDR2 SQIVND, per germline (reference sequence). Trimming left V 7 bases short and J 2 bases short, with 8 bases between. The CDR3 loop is CASKDFNYGYTF. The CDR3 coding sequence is TGTGCCAGTAAGGACTTCAACTATGGCTACACCTTC.

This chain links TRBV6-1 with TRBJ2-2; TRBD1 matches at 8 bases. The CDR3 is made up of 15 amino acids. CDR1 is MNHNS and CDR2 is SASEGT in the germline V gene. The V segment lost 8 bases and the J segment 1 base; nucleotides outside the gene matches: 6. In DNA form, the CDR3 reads TGTGCCAGCCGCACCGGGACAGGGAACACCGGGGAGCTGTTTTTT. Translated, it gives CASRTGTGNTGELFF.

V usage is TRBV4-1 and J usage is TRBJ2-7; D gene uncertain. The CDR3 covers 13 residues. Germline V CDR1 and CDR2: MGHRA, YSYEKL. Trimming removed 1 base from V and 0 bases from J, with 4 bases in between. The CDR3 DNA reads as TGCGCCAGCAGCCAAGCCGTCTCCTACGAGCAGTACTTC. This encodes CASSQAVSYEQYF.

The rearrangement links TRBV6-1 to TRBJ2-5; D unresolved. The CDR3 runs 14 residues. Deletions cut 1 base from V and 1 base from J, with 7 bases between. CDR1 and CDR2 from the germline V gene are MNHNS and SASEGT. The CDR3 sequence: CASSEEYFQETQYF. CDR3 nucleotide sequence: TGTGCCAGCAGTGAAGAATACTTCCAAGAGACCCAGTACTTC.